This T cell receptor (beta chain) derives from a study of blood T cell repertoires in COVID-19. Germline V gene sequence: CDR1 SGHKS, CDR2 YYEKEE (reference sequence). The CDR3 is 14 residues long. The junction had 6 bases not matched to a gene; V was cut back by 4 bases and J by 5 bases. Resolution of symptoms, clearance, or two negative PCRs was present in recovered Cohort 3 donors. As handled by the study authors: For nucleated cells, counts were estimated from reference gene primer amplification. Clones were read by immunoSEQ multiplex PCR, and TCRdb kept only the in-frame ones, dropping some. V and J calls and clone size are those listed in that table; D and trimming were worked out from the DNA. The data show about 240,000 clones, with around 89% seen just once and 4.1% held by the top ten.

Sequencing was carried out using PBMCs or T cells enriched from blood (not recorded which). The chain is built from TRBV5-5 and TRBJ1-5, with 7 bases matching TRBD1. The origin of this receptor is a woman in her 30s who had recovered from COVID-19. The CDR3 nucleotides are TGTGCCAGCAGCAAGGAACAGGGGTATCAGCCCCAGCATTTT. Protein: CASSKEQGYQPQHF.